This T cell receptor (beta chain) appears in the sequencing data of a study of blood T cell repertoires in COVID-19. On the study more broadly: Specimens from acute and convalescent COVID-19 originated in the United States, Italy and Spain. PBMCs, B-cell-depleted T cells, or T cells were the source of the cDNA or gDNA that made up the material.

Source study methods: Amplification from reference gene primers served as the basis for estimated nucleated cell counts. Clones were read by immunoSEQ multiplex PCR, and TCRdb kept only the in-frame ones, dropping some. The DNA was the basis for D and trimming; V, J and clone size are from that table. The sample consists of 200,000 or so clones, 85% to 90% of them appearing once. Enrolled during active infection, Seattle patients were then followed longitudinally. This CDR3 comprises 16 residues. J was trimmed by 1 base and V by 10 bases; bases with no gene match: 13. Looked up from germline, CDR1 is WNHNN and CDR2 is SYGVQD (reference sequence).

Material for sequencing was peripheral blood. This receptor was taken from a person aged 70 to 79 with COVID-19, enrolled during active disease. The chain recombines TRBV10-1 with TRBJ2-4, with 7 bases aligning to TRBD1. CDR3 nucleotide sequence: TGCGCCAACCCGACAGGGCCGCCTTGGGCCAAAAACATTCAGTACTTC. Translated, it gives CANPTGPPWAKNIQYF.